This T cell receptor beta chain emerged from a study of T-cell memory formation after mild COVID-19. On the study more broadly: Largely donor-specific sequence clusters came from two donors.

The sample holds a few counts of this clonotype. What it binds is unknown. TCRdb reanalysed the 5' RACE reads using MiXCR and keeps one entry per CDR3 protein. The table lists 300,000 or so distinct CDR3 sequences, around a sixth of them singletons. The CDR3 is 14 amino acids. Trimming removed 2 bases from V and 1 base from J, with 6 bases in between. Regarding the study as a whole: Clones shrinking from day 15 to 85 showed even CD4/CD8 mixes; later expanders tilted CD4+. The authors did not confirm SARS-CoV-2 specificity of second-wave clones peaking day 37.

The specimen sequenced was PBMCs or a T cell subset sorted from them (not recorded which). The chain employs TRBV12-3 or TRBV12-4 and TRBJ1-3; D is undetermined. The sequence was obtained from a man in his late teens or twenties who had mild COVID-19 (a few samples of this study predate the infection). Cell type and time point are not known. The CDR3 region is CASSLSPSGNTIYF. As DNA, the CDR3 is TGTGCCAGCAGTTTAAGCCCTTCTGGAAACACCATATATTTT.